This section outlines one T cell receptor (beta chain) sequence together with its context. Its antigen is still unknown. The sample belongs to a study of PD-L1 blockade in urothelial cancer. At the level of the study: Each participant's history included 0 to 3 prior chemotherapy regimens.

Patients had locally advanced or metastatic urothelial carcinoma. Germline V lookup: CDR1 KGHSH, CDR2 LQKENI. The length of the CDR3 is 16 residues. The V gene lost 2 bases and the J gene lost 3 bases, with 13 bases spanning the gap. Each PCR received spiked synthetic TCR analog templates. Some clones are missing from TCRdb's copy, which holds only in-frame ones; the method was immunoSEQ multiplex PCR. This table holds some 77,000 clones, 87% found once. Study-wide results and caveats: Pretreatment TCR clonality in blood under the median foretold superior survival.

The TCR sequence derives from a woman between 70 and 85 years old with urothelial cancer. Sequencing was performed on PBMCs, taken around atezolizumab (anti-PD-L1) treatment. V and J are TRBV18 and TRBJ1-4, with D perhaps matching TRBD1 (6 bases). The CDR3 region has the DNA TGTGCCAGCTCACCAAGGCAGGGGTGGTCTAATGAAAAACTGTTTTTT. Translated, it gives CASSPRQGWSNEKLFF. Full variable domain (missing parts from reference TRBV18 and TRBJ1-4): NAGVMQNPRHLVRRRGQEARLRCSPMKGHSHVYWYRQLPEEGLKFMVYLQKENIIDESGMPKERFSAEFPKEGPSILRIQQVVRGDSAAYFCASSPRQGWSNEKLFFGSGTQLSVL.